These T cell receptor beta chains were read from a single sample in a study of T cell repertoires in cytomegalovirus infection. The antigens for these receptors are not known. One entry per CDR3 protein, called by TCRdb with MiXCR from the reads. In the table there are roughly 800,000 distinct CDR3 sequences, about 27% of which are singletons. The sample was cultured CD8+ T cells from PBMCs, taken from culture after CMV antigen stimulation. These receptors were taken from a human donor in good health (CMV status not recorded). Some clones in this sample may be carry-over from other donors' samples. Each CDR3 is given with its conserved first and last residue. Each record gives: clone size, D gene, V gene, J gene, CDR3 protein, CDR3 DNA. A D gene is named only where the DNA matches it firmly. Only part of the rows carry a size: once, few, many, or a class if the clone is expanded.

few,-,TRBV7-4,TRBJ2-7,CASRPNYPRSYEQYF,TGTGCCAGCAGACCCAACTACCCTAGAAGCTACGAGCAGTACTTC
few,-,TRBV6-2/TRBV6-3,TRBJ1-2,CASSYSTSYGYTF,TGTGCCAGCAGTTACAGTACGTCCTATGGCTACACCTTC
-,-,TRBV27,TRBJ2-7,CASSLGGRIRADEQYF,TGTGCCAGCAGTTTAGGGGGTAGGATCCGGGCGGACGAGCAGTACTTC
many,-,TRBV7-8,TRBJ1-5,CASSLAFSGANQPQHF,TGTGCCAGCAGCTTAGCGTTTTCGGGGGCCAATCAGCCCCAGCATTTT
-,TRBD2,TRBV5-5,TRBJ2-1,CASSLGLSGGAGEQFF,TGTGCCAGCAGCTTGGGACTTAGCGGGGGGGCCGGTGAGCAGTTCTTC
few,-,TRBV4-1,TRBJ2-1,CASSQDVLGPDMISYNEQFF,TGCGCCAGCAGCCAAGATGTCCTGGGACCAGACATGATATCCTACAATGAGCAGTTCTTC
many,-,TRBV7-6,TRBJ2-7,CASSFRLGYEQYF,TGTGCCAGCAGCTTCAGGTTGGGGTACGAGCAGTACTTC
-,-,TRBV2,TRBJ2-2,CAVGGQVHNTGELFF,TGTGCCGTTGGAGGGCAGGTCCACAACACCGGGGAGCTGTTTTTT
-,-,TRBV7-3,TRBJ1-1,CASSLFRIRGQVEAFF,TGTGCCAGCAGCTTATTTCGTATTCGGGGGCAGGTTGAAGCTTTCTTT
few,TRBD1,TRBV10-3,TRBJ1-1,CAITKAFLTGQGMNTEAFF,TGTGCCATCACCAAAGCGTTCCTAACGGGACAGGGAATGAACACTGAAGCTTTCTTT
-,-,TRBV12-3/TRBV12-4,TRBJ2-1,CASSPTPPGHEQFF,TGTGCCAGCAGTCCTACCCCTCCGGGACATGAGCAGTTCTTC
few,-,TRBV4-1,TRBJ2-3,CASSSIGGEATDTQYF,TGCGCCAGCAGCTCCATTGGAGGGGAGGCCACAGATACGCAGTATTTT
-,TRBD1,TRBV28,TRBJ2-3,CASSRPYRGVGTDTQYF,TGTGCCAGCAGCCGACCCTACAGGGGAGTTGGCACAGATACGCAGTATTTT
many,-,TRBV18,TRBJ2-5,CASSPPWVQTQYF,TGTGCCAGCTCACCACCGTGGGTACAGACCCAGTACTTC
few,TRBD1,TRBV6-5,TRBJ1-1,CASRHRGGHTEAFF,TGTGCCAGCAGACACAGGGGGGGTCACACTGAAGCTTTCTTT
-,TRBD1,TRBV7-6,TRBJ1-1,CASSSFSRTGDSEAFF,TGTGCCAGCAGCTCCTTCAGTCGGACAGGGGATTCTGAAGCTTTCTTT
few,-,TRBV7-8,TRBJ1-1,CASSLRVKAEAFF,TGTGCCAGCAGCTTACGGGTAAAGGCTGAAGCTTTCTTT
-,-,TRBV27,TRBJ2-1,CASSARTYNEQFF,TGTGCCAGCAGTGCCCGGACATACAATGAGCAGTTCTTC
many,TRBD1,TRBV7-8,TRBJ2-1,CASSLVMDRATYNEQFF,TGTGCCAGCAGCTTAGTGATGGACAGGGCTACATACAATGAGCAGTTCTTC
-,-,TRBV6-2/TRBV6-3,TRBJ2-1,CASSYDYGGYNEQFF,TGTGCCAGCAGTTACGATTATGGGGGATACAATGAGCAGTTCTTC
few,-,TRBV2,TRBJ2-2,CASSVTRDTASNTGELFF,TGTGCCAGCAGTGTTACGCGGGATACAGCGTCGAACACCGGGGAGCTGTTTTTT
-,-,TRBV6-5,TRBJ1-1,CASSYSIPPPNTEAFF,TGTGCCAGCAGTTACTCGATCCCCCCGCCAAACACTGAAGCTTTCTTT
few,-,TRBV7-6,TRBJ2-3,CASSLPPGDTQYF,TGTGCCAGCAGCTTACCCCCGGGAGATACGCAGTATTTT
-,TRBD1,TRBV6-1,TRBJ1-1,CASSHLGQITNTEAFF,TGTGCCAGCAGCCATTTGGGACAGATTACGAACACTGAAGCTTTCTTT
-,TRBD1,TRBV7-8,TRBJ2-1,CASSLGGQGLGNEQFF,TGTGCCAGCAGCTTAGGGGGACAGGGGCTTGGCAATGAGCAGTTCTTC
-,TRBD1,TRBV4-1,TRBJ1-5,CASSQVWDRVSQPQHF,TGCGCCAGCAGCCAAGTTTGGGACAGGGTGAGTCAGCCCCAGCATTTT
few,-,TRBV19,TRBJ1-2,CASSPSTFYGYTF,TGTGCCAGTAGTCCGAGTACGTTCTATGGCTACACCTTC
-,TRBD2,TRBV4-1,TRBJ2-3,CASSHSTSGVGEDTQYF,TGCGCCAGCAGCCATAGCACTAGCGGAGTTGGGGAAGATACGCAGTATTTT
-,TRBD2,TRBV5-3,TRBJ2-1,CASNPYRGVLDEQFF,TGTGCCAGCAATCCTTATCGGGGGGTTCTGGATGAGCAGTTCTTC
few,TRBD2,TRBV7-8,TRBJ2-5,CASSLSSGVRGPQETQYF,TGTGCCAGCAGCTTATCCAGCGGGGTCAGAGGCCCCCAAGAGACCCAGTACTTC
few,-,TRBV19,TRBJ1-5,CASSITEDLSNQPQHF,TGTGCCAGTAGTATAACAGAGGATCTTAGCAATCAGCCCCAGCATTTT
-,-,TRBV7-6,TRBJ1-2,CASSPADKVYYGYTF,TGTGCCAGCAGCCCGGCGGACAAGGTTTACTATGGCTACACCTTC
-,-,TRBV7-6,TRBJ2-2,CASSLVGQGGTGELFF,TGTGCCAGCAGCTTAGTCGGGCAGGGTGGCACCGGGGAGCTGTTTTTT
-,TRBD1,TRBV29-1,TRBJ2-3,CSASTDRITDTQYF,TGCAGCGCTTCCACGGACAGGATCACAGATACGCAGTATTTT
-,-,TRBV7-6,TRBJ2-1,CASSYGGGEYNEQFF,TGTGCCAGCAGCTATGGAGGGGGCGAATACAATGAGCAGTTCTTC
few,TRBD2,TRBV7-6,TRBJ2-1,CASSSGTSGGPTYNEQFF,TGTGCCAGCAGCTCAGGGACTAGCGGGGGCCCCACTTACAATGAGCAGTTCTTC
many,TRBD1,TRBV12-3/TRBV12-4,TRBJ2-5,CASRGQGALLETQYF,TGTGCCAGCAGGGGACAGGGGGCGCTTCTGGAGACCCAGTACTTC
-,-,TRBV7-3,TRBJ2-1,CASSISTGGLFYNEQFF,TGTGCCAGCAGCATATCGACAGGAGGTTTATTCTACAATGAGCAGTTCTTC